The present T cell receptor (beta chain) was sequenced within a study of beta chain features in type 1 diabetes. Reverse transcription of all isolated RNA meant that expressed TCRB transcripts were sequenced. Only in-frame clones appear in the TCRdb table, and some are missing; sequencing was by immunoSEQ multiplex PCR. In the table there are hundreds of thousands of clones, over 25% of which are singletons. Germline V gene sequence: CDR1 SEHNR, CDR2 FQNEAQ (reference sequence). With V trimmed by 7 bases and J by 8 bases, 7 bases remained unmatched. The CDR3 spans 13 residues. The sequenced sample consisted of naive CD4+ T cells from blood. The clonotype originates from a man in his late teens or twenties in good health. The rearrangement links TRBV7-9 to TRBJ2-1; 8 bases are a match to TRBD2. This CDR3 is CASTGSGSDEQFF. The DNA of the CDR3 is TGTGCCAGCACAGGGAGCGGGAGTGATGAGCAGTTCTTC.